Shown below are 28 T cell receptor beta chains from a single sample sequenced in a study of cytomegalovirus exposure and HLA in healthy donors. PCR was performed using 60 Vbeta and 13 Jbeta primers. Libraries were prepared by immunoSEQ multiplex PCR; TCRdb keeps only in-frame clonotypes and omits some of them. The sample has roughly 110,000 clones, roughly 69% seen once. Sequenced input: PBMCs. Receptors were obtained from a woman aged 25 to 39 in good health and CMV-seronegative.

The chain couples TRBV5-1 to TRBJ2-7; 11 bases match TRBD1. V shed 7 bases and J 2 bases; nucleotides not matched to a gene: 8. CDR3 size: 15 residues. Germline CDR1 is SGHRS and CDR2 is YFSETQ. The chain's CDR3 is CASSDPGQGAYEQYF. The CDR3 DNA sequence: TGCGCCAGCTCGGATCCGGGACAGGGGGCCTACGAGCAGTACTTC.

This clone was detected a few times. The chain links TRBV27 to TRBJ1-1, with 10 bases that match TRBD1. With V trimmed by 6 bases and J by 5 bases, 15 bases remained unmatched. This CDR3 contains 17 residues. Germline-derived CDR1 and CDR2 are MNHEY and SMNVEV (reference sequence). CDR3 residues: CASRDPGQGRVYTEAFF. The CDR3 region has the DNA TGTGCCAGCAGAGACCCGGGACAGGGGAGAGTATATACTGAAGCTTTCTTT.

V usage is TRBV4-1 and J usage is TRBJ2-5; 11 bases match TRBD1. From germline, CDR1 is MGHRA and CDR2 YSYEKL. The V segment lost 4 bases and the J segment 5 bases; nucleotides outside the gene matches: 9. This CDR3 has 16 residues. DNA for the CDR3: TGCGCCAGCAGCCTAGCGGGACAGGGGGTCGCGGAGACCCAGTACTTC. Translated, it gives CASSLAGQGVAETQYF.

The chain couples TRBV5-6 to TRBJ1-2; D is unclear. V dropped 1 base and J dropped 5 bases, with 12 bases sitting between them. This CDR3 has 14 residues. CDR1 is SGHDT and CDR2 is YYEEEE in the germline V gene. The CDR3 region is CASSLTPETYGYTF. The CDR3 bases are TGTGCCAGCAGCTTGACCCCAGAGACTTATGGCTACACCTTC.

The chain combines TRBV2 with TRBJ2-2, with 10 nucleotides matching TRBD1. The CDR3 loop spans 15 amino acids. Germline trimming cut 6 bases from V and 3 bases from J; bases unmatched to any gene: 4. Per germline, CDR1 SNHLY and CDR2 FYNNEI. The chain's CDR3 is CASSRQGAHTGELFF. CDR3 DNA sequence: TGTGCCAGCAGCAGACAGGGGGCTCACACCGGGGAGCTGTTTTTT.

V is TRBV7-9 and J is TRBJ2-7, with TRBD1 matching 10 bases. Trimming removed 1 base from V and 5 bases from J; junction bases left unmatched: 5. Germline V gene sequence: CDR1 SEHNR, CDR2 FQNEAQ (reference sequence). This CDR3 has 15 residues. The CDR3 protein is CASSLEGTGVDEQYF. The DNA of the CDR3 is TGTGCCAGCAGCTTAGAGGGGACAGGGGTGGACGAGCAGTACTTC.

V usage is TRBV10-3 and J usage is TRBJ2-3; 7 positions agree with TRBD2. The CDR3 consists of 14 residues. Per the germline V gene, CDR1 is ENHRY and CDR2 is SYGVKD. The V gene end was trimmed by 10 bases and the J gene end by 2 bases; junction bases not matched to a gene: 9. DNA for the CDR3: TGTGCCACCAGACTAGCAGCAAACACAGATACGCAGTATTTT. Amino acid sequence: CATRLAANTDTQYF.

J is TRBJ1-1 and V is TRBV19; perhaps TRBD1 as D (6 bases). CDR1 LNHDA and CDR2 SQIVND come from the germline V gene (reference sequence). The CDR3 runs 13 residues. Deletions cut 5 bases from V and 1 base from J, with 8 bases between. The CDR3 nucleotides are TGTGCCAGTAGTCAGACAGGGAACACTGAAGCTTTCTTT. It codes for CASSQTGNTEAFF.

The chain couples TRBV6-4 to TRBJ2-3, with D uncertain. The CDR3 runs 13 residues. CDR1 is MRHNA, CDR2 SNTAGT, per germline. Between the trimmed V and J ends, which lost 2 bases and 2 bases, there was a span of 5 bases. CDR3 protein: CASSDSPTDTQYF. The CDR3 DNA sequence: TGTGCCAGCAGTGACAGCCCCACAGATACGCAGTATTTT.

The CDR3 sequence: CASSFTAEHTGELFF. CDR3 nucleotides: TGTGCCAGCAGTTTTACTGCGGAGCACACCGGGGAGCTGTTTTTT. This chain connects TRBV28 to TRBJ2-2; D is unresolved. V lost 3 bases, J lost 3 bases, and 11 bases lay in between. The CDR3 contains 15 residues. CDR1 is MDHEN, CDR2 SYDVKM, per germline.

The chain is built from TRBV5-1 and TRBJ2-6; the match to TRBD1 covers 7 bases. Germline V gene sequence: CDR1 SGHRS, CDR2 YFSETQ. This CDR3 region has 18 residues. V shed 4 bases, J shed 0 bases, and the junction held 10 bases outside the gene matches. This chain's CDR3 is CASSRSGTANSGANVLTF. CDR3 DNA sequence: TGCGCCAGCAGCAGGTCCGGGACAGCGAACTCTGGGGCCAACGTCCTGACTTTC.

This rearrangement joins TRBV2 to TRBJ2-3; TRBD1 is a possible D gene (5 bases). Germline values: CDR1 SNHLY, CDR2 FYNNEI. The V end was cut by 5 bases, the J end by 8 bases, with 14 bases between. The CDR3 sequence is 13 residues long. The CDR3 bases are TGTGCCAGCAGTACTCCTTTAGGGGCTACGCAGTATTTT. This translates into CASSTPLGATQYF.

CDR3: CASSLVPGTYNEQFF. In DNA form, the CDR3 reads TGTGCCAGCTCTCTAGTTCCGGGAACCTACAATGAGCAGTTCTTC. The V call is TRBV7-8, the J call TRBJ2-1, with D tentatively TRBD2 (5 bases). V was shortened by 8 bases and J by 2 bases, with 16 bases between the two germline ends. CDR3 length: 15 amino acids. Germline CDR1 SGHVS, CDR2 FQNEAQ. The whole variable domain, remainder taken from reference TRBV7-8 and TRBJ2-1, is GAGVSQSPRYKVAKRGQDVALRCDPISGHVSLFWYQQALGQGPEFLTYFQNEAQLDKSGLPSDRFFAERPEGSVSTLKIQRTQQEDSAVYLCASSLVPGTYNEQFFGPGTRLTVL.

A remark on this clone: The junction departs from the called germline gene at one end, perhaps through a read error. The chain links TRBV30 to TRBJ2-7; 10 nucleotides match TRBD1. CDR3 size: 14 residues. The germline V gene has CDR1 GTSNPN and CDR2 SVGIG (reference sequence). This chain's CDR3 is CVWMGQGRRYEQYF. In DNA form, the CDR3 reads TGTGTCTGGATGGGACAGGGGAGGCGTTACGAGCAGTACTTC.

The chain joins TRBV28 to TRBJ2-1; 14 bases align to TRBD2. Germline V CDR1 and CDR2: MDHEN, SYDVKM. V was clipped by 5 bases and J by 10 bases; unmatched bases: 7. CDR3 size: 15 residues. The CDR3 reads CASSETSGRAREQFF. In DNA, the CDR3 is TGTGCCAGCAGTGAGACTAGCGGGAGGGCCAGGGAGCAGTTCTTC.

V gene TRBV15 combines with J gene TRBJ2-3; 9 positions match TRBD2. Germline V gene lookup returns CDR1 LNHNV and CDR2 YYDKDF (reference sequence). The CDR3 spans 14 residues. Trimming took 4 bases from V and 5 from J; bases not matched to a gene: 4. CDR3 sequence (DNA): TGTGCCACCAGCATAGCGGGAGTTATAGATACGCAGTATTTT. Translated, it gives CATSIAGVIDTQYF. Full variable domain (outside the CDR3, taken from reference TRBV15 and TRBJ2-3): DAMVIQNPRYQVTQFGKPVTLSCSQTLNHNVMYWYQQKSSQAPKLLFHYYDKDFNNEADTPDNFQSRRPNTSFCFLDIRSPGLGDTAMYLCATSIAGVIDTQYFGPGTRLTVL.

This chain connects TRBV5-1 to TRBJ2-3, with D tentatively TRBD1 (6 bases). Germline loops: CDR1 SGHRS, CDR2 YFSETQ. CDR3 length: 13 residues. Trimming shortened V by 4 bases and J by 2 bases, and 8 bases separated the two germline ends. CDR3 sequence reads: CASSRGNTDTQYF. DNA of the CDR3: TGCGCCAGCAGCAGGGGGAACACAGATACGCAGTATTTT.

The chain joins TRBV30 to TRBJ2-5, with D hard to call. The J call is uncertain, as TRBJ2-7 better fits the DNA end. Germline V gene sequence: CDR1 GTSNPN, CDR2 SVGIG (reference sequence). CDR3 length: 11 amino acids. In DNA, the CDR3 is TGTGCCTGGAGTGTACTGAACGAGCAGTACTTC. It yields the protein CAWSVLNEQYF.

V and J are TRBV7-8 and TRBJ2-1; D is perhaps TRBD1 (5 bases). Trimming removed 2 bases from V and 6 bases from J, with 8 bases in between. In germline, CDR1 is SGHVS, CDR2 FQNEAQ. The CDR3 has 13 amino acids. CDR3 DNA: TGTGCCAGCAGCTTAACAGGCGGCAATGAGCAGTTCTTC. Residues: CASSLTGGNEQFF.

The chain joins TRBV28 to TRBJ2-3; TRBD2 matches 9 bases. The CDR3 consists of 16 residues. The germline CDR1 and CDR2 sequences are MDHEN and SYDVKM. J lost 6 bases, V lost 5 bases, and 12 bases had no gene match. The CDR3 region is CASSQLIAGAADTQYF. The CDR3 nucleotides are TGTGCCAGCAGTCAATTAATAGCGGGAGCAGCCGATACGCAGTATTTT.

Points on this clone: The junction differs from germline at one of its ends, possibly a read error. The CDR3 protein is CASSDTGELSF. Here the CDR3 DNA reads TGTGCCAGCAGTGACACCGGGGAGCTGTCTTTT. The chain recombines TRBV2 with TRBJ2-2, with D perhaps TRBD2 (5 bases). In germline, CDR1 is SNHLY, CDR2 FYNNEI. There are 11 residues in the CDR3.

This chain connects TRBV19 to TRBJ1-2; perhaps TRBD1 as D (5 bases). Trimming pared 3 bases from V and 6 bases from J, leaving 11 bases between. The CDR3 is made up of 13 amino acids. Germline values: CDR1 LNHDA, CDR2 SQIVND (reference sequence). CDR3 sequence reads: CASSMTAFDGYTF. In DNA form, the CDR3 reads TGTGCCAGTAGTATGACAGCCTTTGATGGCTACACCTTC.

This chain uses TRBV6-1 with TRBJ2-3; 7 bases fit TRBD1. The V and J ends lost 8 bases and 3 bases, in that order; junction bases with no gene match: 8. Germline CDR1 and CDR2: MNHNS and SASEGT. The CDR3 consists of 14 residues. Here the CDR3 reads CASATGTETDTQYF. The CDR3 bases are TGTGCCAGCGCAACCGGGACAGAAACAGATACGCAGTATTTT.

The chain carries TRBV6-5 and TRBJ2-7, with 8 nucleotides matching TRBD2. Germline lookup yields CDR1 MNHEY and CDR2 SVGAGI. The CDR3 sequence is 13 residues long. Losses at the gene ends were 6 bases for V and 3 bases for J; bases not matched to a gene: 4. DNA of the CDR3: TGTGCCAGCAGACGGACTAGCTTCTACGAGCAGTACTTC. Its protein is CASRRTSFYEQYF.

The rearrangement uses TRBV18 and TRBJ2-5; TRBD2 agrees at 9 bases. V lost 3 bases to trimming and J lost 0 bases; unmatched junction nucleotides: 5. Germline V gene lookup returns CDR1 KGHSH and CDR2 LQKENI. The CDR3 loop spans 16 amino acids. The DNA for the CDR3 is TGTGCCAGCTCACCCCGACTAGCGGACAACCAAGAGACCCAGTACTTC. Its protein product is CASSPRLADNQETQYF.

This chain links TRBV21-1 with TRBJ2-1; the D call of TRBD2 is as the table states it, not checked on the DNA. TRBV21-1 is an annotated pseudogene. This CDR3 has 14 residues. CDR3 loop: CASSKGGGPNEQFF. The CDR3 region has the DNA TGTGCCAGCAGCAAAGGGGGAGGACCCAATGAGCAGTTCTTC.

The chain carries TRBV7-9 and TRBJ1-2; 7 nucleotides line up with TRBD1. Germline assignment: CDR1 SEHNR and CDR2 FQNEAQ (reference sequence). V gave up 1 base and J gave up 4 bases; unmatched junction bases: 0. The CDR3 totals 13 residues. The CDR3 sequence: CASSLGDSYGYTF. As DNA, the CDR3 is TGTGCCAGCAGCTTAGGGGACAGCTATGGCTACACCTTC.

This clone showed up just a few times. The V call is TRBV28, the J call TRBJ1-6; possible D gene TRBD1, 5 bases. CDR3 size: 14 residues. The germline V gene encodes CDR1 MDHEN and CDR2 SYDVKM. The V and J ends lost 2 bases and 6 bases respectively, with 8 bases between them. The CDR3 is CASSLRQGNSPLHF. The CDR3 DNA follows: TGTGCCAGCAGTTTACGGCAGGGTAATTCACCCCTCCACTTT.